These 10 T cell receptor beta chains originate from one sample sequenced in a study of cytomegalovirus exposure and HLA in healthy donors. The PCR used 60 Vbeta and 13 Jbeta primers. Libraries were prepared by immunoSEQ multiplex PCR; TCRdb keeps only in-frame clonotypes and omits some of them. In the table there are under 250,000 clones, 75% to 90% of which are singletons. The sequenced material came from PBMCs. Source of these receptors: a woman aged 40 to 55 in good health and CMV-seronegative.

The chain uses TRBV5-8 and TRBJ2-7; 7 nucleotides align to TRBD2. Germline V gene data show CDR1 as SGHTS and CDR2 as YDEGEE. J lost 2 bases, V lost 4 bases, and 3 bases had no gene match. The CDR3 contains 13 residues. The CDR3 spells CASSRDYAYEQYF. The CDR3 bases are TGTGCCAGCAGCCGGGACTACGCCTACGAGCAGTACTTC.

This clone has just a few counts. This chain connects TRBV6-5 to TRBJ2-1, with a weak D call TRBD2 (6 bases). Trimming cost V 4 bases and J 0 bases, with 7 bases left between them. The CDR3 has 14 amino acids. Per germline, CDR1 MNHEY and CDR2 SVGAGI. CDR3 sequence: CASSLEGSYNEQFF. The CDR3 DNA reads TGTGCCAGCAGTTTGGAGGGCTCCTACAATGAGCAGTTCTTC.

The V gene is TRBV30, the J gene TRBJ2-7; 11 nucleotides align to TRBD2. Germline CDR1 reads GTSNPN; CDR2 reads SVGIG (reference sequence). J gave up 2 bases and V 5 bases, and 11 bases lay outside the gene matches. This CDR3 spans 16 amino acids. The CDR3 nucleotides are TGTGCCTGGGAATTAACTAGCGGGAGTCCCACCTACGAGCAGTACTTC. Residues: CAWELTSGSPTYEQYF. Based on the CDR3 plus reference TRBV30 and TRBJ2-7, the full variable domain is SQTIHQWPATLVQPVGSPLSLECTVEGTSNPNLYWYRQAAGRGLQLLFYSVGIGQISSEVPQNLSASRPQDRQFILSSKKLLLSDSGFYLCAWELTSGSPTYEQYFGPGTRLTVT.

The chain links TRBV10-2 to TRBJ2-3; possibly TRBD2 for D (6 bases). The CDR3 sequence is 15 residues long. Deletions cut 4 bases from V and 6 bases from J, with 17 bases between. Germline CDR1 reads WSHSY; CDR2 reads SAAADI. The CDR3 nucleotides read TGCGCCAGCAGTGGGCTAGCGCTGATCGGGGATACGCAGTATTTT. It is translated as CASSGLALIGDTQYF.

The chain joins TRBV28 to TRBJ2-4; TRBD1 agrees at 8 bases. The CDR3 length is 12 residues. The trim removed 4 bases at V and 11 bases at J, leaving 4 bases unmatched. CDR1 MDHEN and CDR2 SYDVKM come from the germline V gene. In nucleotides, the CDR3 is TGTGCCAGCAGTTACGGGACAGGCCTTCAGTACTTC. Encoded protein: CASSYGTGLQYF.

The chain recombines TRBV2 with TRBJ1-2; D might be TRBD1 (6 bases). CDR1 is SNHLY and CDR2 is FYNNEI in the germline V gene. The CDR3 has 15 amino acids. The V and J ends lost 6 bases and 0 bases respectively, with 14 bases between them. The CDR3, as DNA: TGTGCCAGCAGGATCGGACAGCAACCTAACTATGGCTACACCTTC. It yields the protein CASRIGQQPNYGYTF.

The chain carries TRBV7-2 and TRBJ1-5, with D maybe TRBD1 (5 bases). The CDR3 has 15 residues. The V gene lost 5 bases and the J gene lost 2 bases, with 13 bases spanning the gap. Germline loops: CDR1 SGHTA, CDR2 FQGNSA. CDR3 coding DNA: TGTGCCAGCAGCCCTGACAGTGGAGGCAATCAGCCCCAGCATTTT. Residues: CASSPDSGGNQPQHF. Full variable domain (missing parts from reference TRBV7-2 and TRBJ1-5): GAGVSQSPSNKVTEKGKDVELRCDPISGHTALYWYRQSLGQGLEFLIYFQGNSAPDKSGLPSDRFSAERTGGSVSTLTIQRTQQEDSAVYLCASSPDSGGNQPQHFGDGTRLSIL.

The chain joins TRBV5-6 to TRBJ1-2; perhaps TRBD1 as D (5 bases). The CDR3 spans 15 residues. Trimming took off 4 bases at V and 1 base at J, with 14 bases between the two ends. Germline V gene lookup returns CDR1 SGHDT and CDR2 YYEEEE. For the CDR3, the DNA is TGTGCCAGCAGCCAACCCGGGAGGGGTAACTATGGCTACACCTTC. Protein product: CASSQPGRGNYGYTF.

This chain links TRBV6-1 with TRBJ2-7; D is ambiguous. The CDR3 spans 12 residues. The germline V gene encodes CDR1 MNHNS and CDR2 SASEGT. Trimming left V 7 bases short and J 3 bases short, with 10 bases between. CDR3 sequence reads: CASTPSYYEQYF. In DNA, the CDR3 is TGTGCCAGCACTCCTTCCTACTACGAGCAGTACTTC.

The chain combines TRBV9 with TRBJ1-5; D may be TRBD1 (6 bases). The length of the CDR3 is 14 residues. V shed 4 bases and J shed 4 bases, with 12 bases lying between them. CDR1 is SGDLS and CDR2 is YYNGEE in the germline V gene. CDR3 nucleotide sequence: TGTGCCAGCAGCTCGGACAGCATTAATCAGCCCCAGCATTTT. Its translation: CASSSDSINQPQHF.